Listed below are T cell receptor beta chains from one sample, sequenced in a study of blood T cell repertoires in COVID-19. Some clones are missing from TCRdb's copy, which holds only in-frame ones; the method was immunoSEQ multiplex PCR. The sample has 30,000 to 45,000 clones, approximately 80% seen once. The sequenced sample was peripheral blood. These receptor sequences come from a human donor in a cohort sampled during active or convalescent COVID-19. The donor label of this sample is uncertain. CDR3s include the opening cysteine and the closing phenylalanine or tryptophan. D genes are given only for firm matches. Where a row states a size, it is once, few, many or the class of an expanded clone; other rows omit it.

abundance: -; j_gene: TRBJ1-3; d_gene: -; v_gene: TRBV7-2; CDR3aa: CASRYGGGEGNTIYF; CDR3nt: TGTGCCAGCAGATATGGGGGGGGCGAAGGAAACACCATATATTTT
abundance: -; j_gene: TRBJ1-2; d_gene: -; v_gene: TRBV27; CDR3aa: CASSLTGRPYGYTF; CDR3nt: TGTGCCAGCAGTTTAACAGGGCGACCCTATGGCTACACCTTC
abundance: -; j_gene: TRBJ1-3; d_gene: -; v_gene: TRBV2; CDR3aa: CASRQGGGYGNTIYF; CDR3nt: TGTGCCAGCAGACAGGGTGGCGGTTATGGAAACACCATATATTTT
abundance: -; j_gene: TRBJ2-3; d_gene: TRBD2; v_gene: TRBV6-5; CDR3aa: CASSPQRESTDTQYF; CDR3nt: TGTGCCAGCAGTCCCCAGCGGGAGAGCACAGATACGCAGTATTTT
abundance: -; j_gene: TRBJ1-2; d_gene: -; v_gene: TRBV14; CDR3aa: CASSQARESGGYTF; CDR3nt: TGTGCCAGCAGCCAAGCGAGAGAGTCCGGGGGCTACACCTTC
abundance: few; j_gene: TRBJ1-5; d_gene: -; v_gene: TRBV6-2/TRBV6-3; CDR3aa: CASSYGAKVSQHF; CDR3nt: TGTGCCAGCAGTTATGGTGCTAAAGTATCACAGCATTTT
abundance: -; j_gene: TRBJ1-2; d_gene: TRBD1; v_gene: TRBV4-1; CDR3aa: CASSQDLAGGNGYTF; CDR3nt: TGCGCCAGCAGCCAAGATTTAGCAGGGGGGAATGGCTACACCTTC
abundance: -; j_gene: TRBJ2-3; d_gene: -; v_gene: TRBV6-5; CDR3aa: CASSYSPQYTDTQYF; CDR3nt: TGTGCCAGCAGTTACTCGCCACAATACACAGATACGCAGTATTTT
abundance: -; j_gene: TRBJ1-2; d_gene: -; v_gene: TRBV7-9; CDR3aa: CASSQTGREGGYTF; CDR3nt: TGTGCCAGCAGCCAAACAGGGAGGGAGGGCGGCTACACCTTC
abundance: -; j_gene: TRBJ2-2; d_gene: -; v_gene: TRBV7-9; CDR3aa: CASRRAGELFF; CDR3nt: TGTGCCAGCAGGAGAGCCGGGGAGCTGTTTTTT
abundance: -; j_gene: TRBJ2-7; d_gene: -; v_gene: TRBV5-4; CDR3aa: CASSPTSGSYEQYF; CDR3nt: TGTGCCAGCAGCCCTACCTCGGGGTCTTACGAGCAGTACTTC
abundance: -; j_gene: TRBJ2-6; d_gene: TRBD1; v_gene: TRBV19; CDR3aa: CASIRTGNPGANVLTF; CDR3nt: TGTGCCAGTATTAGGACAGGGAATCCTGGGGCCAACGTCCTGACTTTC
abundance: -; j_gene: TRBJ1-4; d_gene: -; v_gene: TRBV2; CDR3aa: CASRVTGLNEKLFF; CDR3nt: TGTGCCAGCAGAGTTACAGGCCTGAATGAAAAACTGTTTTTT
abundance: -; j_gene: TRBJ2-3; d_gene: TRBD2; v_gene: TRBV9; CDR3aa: CASSPAVGGHTDTQYF; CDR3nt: TGTGCCAGCAGCCCAGCAGTGGGAGGGCACACAGATACGCAGTATTTT
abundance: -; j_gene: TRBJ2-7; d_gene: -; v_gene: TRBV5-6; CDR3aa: CASSFRAAYEQYF; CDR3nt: TGTGCCAGCAGTTTCAGAGCGGCCTACGAGCAGTACTTC
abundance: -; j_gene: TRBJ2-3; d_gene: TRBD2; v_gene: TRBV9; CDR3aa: CASSAGLAGGPQDTQYF; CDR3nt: TGTGCCAGCAGCGCGGGACTAGCGGGAGGGCCTCAAGATACGCAGTATTTT
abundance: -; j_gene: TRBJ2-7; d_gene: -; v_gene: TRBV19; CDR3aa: CASSIGLRVYEQYF; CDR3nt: TGTGCCAGTAGTATAGGTTTGCGCGTTTACGAGCAGTACTTC
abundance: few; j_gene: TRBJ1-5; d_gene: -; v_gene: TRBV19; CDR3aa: CASSIDGPMFSNQPQHF; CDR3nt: TGTGCCAGTAGTATAGATGGGCCGATGTTCAGCAATCAGCCCCAGCATTTT
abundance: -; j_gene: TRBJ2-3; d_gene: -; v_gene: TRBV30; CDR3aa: CACPRGGVGDTQYF; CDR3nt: TGTGCCTGCCCGCGGGGCGGGGTGGGGGATACGCAGTATTTT
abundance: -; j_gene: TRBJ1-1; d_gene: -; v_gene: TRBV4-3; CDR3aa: CASSQGRQANTEAFF; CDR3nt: TGCGCCAGCAGCCAAGGTCGACAGGCTAACACTGAAGCTTTCTTT
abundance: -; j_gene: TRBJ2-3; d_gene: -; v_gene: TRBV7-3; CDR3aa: CASSLKGPGTLSTDTQYF; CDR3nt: TGTGCCAGCAGCTTAAAGGGGCCCGGGACTCTCTCCACAGATACGCAGTATTTT
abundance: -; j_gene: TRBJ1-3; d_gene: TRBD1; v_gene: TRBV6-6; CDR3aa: CASSYGGQGNTIYF; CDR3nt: TGTGCCAGCAGTTACGGGGGACAGGGAAACACCATATATTTT
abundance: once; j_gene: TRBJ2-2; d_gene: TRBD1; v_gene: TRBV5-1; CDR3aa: CASSLSQGADTGELFF; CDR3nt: TGCGCCAGCAGCCTCTCCCAGGGGGCGGACACCGGGGAGCTGTTTTTT
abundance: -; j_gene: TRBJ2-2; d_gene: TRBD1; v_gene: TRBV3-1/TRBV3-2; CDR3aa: CASSPTGAGELFF; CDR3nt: TGTGCCAGCAGCCCGACAGGGGCCGGGGAGCTGTTTTTT